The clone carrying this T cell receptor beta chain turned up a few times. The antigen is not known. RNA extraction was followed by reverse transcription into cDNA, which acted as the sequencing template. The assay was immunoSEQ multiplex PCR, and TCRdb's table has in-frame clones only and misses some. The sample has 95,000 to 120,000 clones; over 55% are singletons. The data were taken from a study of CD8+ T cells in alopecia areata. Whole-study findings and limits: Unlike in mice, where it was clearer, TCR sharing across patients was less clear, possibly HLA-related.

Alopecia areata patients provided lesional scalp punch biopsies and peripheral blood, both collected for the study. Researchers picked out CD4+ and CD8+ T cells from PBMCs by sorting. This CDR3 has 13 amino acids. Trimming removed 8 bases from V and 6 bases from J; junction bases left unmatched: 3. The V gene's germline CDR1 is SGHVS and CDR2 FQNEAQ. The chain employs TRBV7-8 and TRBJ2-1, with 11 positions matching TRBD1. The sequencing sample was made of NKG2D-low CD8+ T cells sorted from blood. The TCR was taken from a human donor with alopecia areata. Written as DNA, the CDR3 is TGTGCCAGCCTGGACAGGGGGCTCAATGAGCAGTTCTTC. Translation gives CASLDRGLNEQFF.